Listed below are T cell receptor beta chains from one sample, sequenced in a study of cytomegalovirus exposure and HLA in healthy donors. TCRdb keeps only in-frame clones here, not all; method: immunoSEQ multiplex PCR. The sample shows 130,000 or so clones, under 90% of them seen only once. Specimen: PBMCs. These receptors came from a woman aged 40 to 50 in good health and CMV-seronegative. Each CDR3 is given with its conserved first and last residue. The D gene is left open where the match is weak. Rows may omit the clone size; those that give it use once, few, many or a size class.

j_call | v_call | d_call | clone_size | cdr3_nt | cdr3_aa
TRBJ2-7 | TRBV19 | NA | NA | TGTGCCAGTAGTACGAGCTCCTACGAGCAGTACTTC | CASSTSSYEQYF
TRBJ2-7 | TRBV10-1 | TRBD2 | NA | TGCGCCAGCAGTGAGTTTAGGGCTAGCGGAGCGGACTACGAGCAGTACTTC | CASSEFRASGADYEQYF
TRBJ2-1 | TRBV29-1 | TRBD1 | NA | TGCAGCGTTGAAGATCCGGGACAGGGATTGTACAATGAGCAGTTCTTC | CSVEDPGQGLYNEQFF
TRBJ1-5 | TRBV6-5 | NA | NA | TGTGCCAGCAGTTACGGGGGGAACAATCAGCCCCAGCATTTT | CASSYGGNNQPQHF
TRBJ2-7 | TRBV11-2 | TRBD2 | NA | TGTGCCAGCAGCTTAGGACCGGGACTAGCGGGAGGCTACGAGCAGTACTTC | CASSLGPGLAGGYEQYF
TRBJ1-1 | TRBV27 | NA | NA | TGTGCCAGCAGTTTATCCGGGGTTAGTGGCACTGAAGCTTTCTTT | CASSLSGVSGTEAFF
TRBJ2-7 | TRBV19 | TRBD2 | NA | TGTGCCAGTAGTACGGGACTAGCACGCGAGCAGTACTTC | CASSTGLAREQYF
TRBJ2-4 | TRBV5-4 | NA | NA | TGTGCCAGCAGCTTGGACAGCGAGGGCGGGTACATTCAGTACTTC | CASSLDSEGGYIQYF
TRBJ2-1 | TRBV5-1 | NA | NA | TGCGCCAGCAGCTGGTCGACAGGTTACAATGAGCAGTTCTTC | CASSWSTGYNEQFF
TRBJ2-7 | TRBV27 | TRBD1 | NA | TGTGCCAGCAGGGACAGGGGGCCTGGCGAGCAGTACTTC | CASRDRGPGEQYF
TRBJ2-3 | TRBV28 | NA | NA | TGTGCCAGCACCGGAGGGACAGATACGCAGTATTTT | CASTGGTDTQYF
TRBJ1-4 | TRBV7-9 | TRBD1 | NA | TGTGCCAGCAGCTTACAGGGGGCGTCATATAATGAAAAACTGTTTTTT | CASSLQGASYNEKLFF
TRBJ2-1 | TRBV9 | TRBD1 | NA | TGTGCCAGCAGCGGTGGACAGGGTATGTTTTATGAGCAGTTCTTC | CASSGGQGMFYEQFF
TRBJ2-5 | TRBV18 | TRBD2 | NA | TGTGCCAGCTCATCCTCTAGCGGGGGGGCCGTGGAGACCCAGTACTTC | CASSSSSGGAVETQYF
TRBJ2-5 | TRBV23-1 | TRBD1 | NA | TGCGCCAGCAGTCAATCGTGCCAGGACAGGGGGCGCAAGACCCAGTACTTC | CASSQSCQDRGRKTQYF
TRBJ1-2 | TRBV19 | NA | few | TGTGCCAGTAGCTCTAACTATGGCTACACCTTC | CASSSNYGYTF
TRBJ1-2 | TRBV27 | TRBD1 | NA | TGTGCCAGCAGTTTATCGAGGGGACAGGATGGCTACACCTTC | CASSLSRGQDGYTF
TRBJ1-2 | TRBV29-1 | TRBD1 | once | TGCAGCGTTTGGGACAGAAGATTGGACTATGGCTACACCTTC | CSVWDRRLDYGYTF
TRBJ2-5 | TRBV9 | TRBD2 | NA | TGTGCCAGCAGCGTAGGGGGAGCGGGGGCGGGAGAGACCCAGTACTTC | CASSVGGAGAGETQYF
TRBJ2-7 | TRBV6-1 | TRBD1 | NA | TGTGCCAGCAGGGGGGACAGGGGCGACTACGAGCAGTACTTC | CASRGDRGDYEQYF
TRBJ2-7 | TRBV5-4 | NA | NA | TGTGCCAGCAGCTTCCAATACGAGCAGTACTTC | CASSFQYEQYF
TRBJ2-3 | TRBV5-6 | TRBD2 | NA | TGTGCCAGCAGCTTCCCCTCAAGCGGGGGGGCAACAGATACGCAGTATTTT | CASSFPSSGGATDTQYF
TRBJ2-7 | TRBV6-1 | NA | NA | TGTGCCAGCAATGATGCCGGGACATCGGGCTACGAGCAGTACTTC | CASNDAGTSGYEQYF
TRBJ2-1 | TRBV2 | TRBD2 | NA | TGTGCCAGCATAGGGACTAGCGGGGTTATTAAAAATGAGCAGTTCTTC | CASIGTSGVIKNEQFF
TRBJ2-7 | TRBV7-9 | TRBD2 | NA | TGTTCCAGCAGCTTACGGACTAGCGAAGACTACGAGCAGTACTTC | CSSSLRTSEDYEQYF
TRBJ1-2 | TRBV30 | NA | NA | TGTGCCTTGACCGTATATCAGGATGCCGATGGCTACACCTTC | CALTVYQDADGYTF
TRBJ2-2 | TRBV7-9 | NA | NA | TGTGCCAGCAGCGCACAGGGTAACACCGGGGAGCTGTTTTTT | CASSAQGNTGELFF
TRBJ1-1 | TRBV15 | TRBD1 | NA | TGTGCCACCAGCAGAGATATGGACAGGGACACTGAAGCTTTCTTT | CATSRDMDRDTEAFF